This TCR beta chain was sequenced during a study of technical replicates of blood from a few donors. Some clones are missing from TCRdb's copy, which holds only in-frame ones; the method was immunoSEQ multiplex PCR. The sample holds about 16,000 clones, approximately 87% seen once. This clone showed up just once. The germline gives CDR1 MNHEY, CDR2 SVGAGI. Deletions cut 8 bases from V and 9 bases from J, with 23 bases between. The CDR3 contains 15 residues. The rearrangement joins TRBV6-5 to TRBJ1-5; a weak D match, TRBD1 (6 bases). The TCR sequence derives from a human donor in good health. Sequencing was performed on PBMCs. The CDR3 DNA reads TGTGCCAGCTCCCACGGGGCCACAGGGAAGACGCCCCAGCATTTT. Translated, it gives CASSHGATGKTPQHF.